This T cell receptor beta chain came from a study of blood T cell repertoires in COVID-19. Assay: immunoSEQ multiplex PCR; the TCRdb copy retains only in-frame clones and omits some. The table has 160,000 or so clones, approximately 80% seen once. The CDR3 runs to 15 residues. V was pared by 0 bases and J by 12 bases, with 10 bases of the junction left unmatched. The germline CDR1 and CDR2 sequences are LGHDT and YNNKEL (reference sequence). The source material was peripheral blood. This sequence was found in a human donor in a cohort sampled during active COVID-19. The chain links TRBV3-1 (or the pseudogene TRBV3-2) to TRBJ2-1; the match to TRBD1 covers 8 bases. CDR3: CASSQDGQGAGWQFF. CDR3 DNA: TGTGCCAGCAGCCAAGATGGGCAGGGGGCAGGATGGCAGTTCTTC.